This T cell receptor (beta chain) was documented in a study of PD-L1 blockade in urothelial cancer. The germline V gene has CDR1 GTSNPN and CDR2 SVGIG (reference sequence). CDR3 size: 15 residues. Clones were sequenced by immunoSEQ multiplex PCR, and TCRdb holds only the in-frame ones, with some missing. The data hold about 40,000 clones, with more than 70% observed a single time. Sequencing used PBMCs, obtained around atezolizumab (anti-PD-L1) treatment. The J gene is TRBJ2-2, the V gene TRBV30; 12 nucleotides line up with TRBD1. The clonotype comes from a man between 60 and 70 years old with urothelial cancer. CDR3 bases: TGTGCTTCCTCCGGGACAGGGGGCGACACCGGGGAGCTGTTTTTT. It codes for CASSGTGGDTGELFF. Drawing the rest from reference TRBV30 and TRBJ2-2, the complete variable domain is SQTIHQWPATLVQPVGSPLSLECTVEGTSNPNLYWYRQAAGRGLQLLFYSVGIGQISSEVPQNLSASRPQDRQFILSSKKLLLSDSGFYLCASSGTGGDTGELFFGEGSRLTVL.